This entry lists 17 T cell receptor beta chains sequenced from one sample in a study of CD8+ T cells in alopecia areata. Isolated RNA was reverse transcribed into cDNA used as the sequencing template. The data were produced by immunoSEQ multiplex PCR, yet TCRdb's version contains in-frame clones alone and is incomplete. The sample yields about 160,000 clones, 87% seen once. Sequencing was performed on CD8+ T cells sorted from blood, taken at week 0. These receptors were taken from a human donor with alopecia areata.

The gene calls are TRBV5-1 and TRBJ2-7; no clear D gene. CDR1 is SGHRS and CDR2 is YFSETQ in the germline V gene. The V end lost 2 bases, the J end lost 5 bases, and 5 bases lay between the germline ends. The CDR3 is 11 residues long. The CDR3 loop is CASSLLDEQYF. In DNA, the CDR3 is TGCGCCAGCAGCTTACTTGACGAGCAGTACTTC.

J is TRBJ1-5 and V is TRBV30; a possible D gene is TRBD1 (5 bases). The CDR3 loop spans 14 amino acids. Germline-derived CDR1 and CDR2 are GTSNPN and SVGIG (reference sequence). Trimming shortened V by 2 bases and J by 8 bases, and 16 bases separated the two germline ends. The DNA for the CDR3 is TGTGCCTGGAGTTCCGGGACCCAAAATGAGCCCCAGCATTTT. Translating it yields CAWSSGTQNEPQHF.

The chain combines TRBV6-1 with TRBJ1-2; D is undetermined. Trimming shortened V by 4 bases and J by 5 bases, and 14 bases separated the two germline ends. Germline CDR1 reads MNHNS; CDR2 reads SASEGT. The CDR3 extends over 14 amino acids. CDR3 nucleotides: TGTGCCAGCAGTGCGAACAACCTAAATTATGGCTACACCTTC. Amino acids: CASSANNLNYGYTF.

The genes are TRBV19 and TRBJ1-1; no reliable D call. The germline V gene has CDR1 LNHDA and CDR2 SQIVND (reference sequence). The ends were cut back, 5 bases at V and 0 bases at J, with 16 bases in the middle. The CDR3 extends over 16 amino acids. CDR3 residues: CASSPYLYDMNTEAFF. The DNA of the CDR3 is TGTGCCAGTAGTCCTTACCTCTACGACATGAACACTGAAGCTTTCTTT. The full variable domain, its missing parts supplied by reference TRBV19 and TRBJ1-1, is DGGITQSPKYLFRKEGQNVTLSCEQNLNHDAMYWYRQDPGQGLRLIYYSQIVNDFQKGDIAEGYSVSREKKESFPLTVTSAQKNPTAFYLCASSPYLYDMNTEAFFGQGTRLTVV.

The CDR3 is CASIHLTRGPNEQFF. CDR3 in DNA: TGTGCCAGCATCCATCTGACACGGGGCCCCAATGAGCAGTTCTTC. The genes are TRBV5-6 and TRBJ2-1; TRBD1 or TRBD2 may be the D gene (5 bases each). The CDR3 covers 15 residues. With 6 bases removed from V and 6 bases from J, the gap between germline ends came to 19 bases. Per the germline V gene, CDR1 is SGHDT and CDR2 is YYEEEE.

This clone was observed once. This chain links TRBV7-9 with TRBJ2-1; 11 bases are a match to TRBD2. The CDR3 totals 15 residues. Germline trimming cut 5 bases from V and 10 bases from J; bases unmatched to any gene: 10. Looked up from germline, CDR1 is SEHNR and CDR2 is FQNEAQ (reference sequence). The CDR3 loop reads CASSPTSGGMWEQFF. For the CDR3, the DNA is TGTGCCAGCAGCCCTACTAGCGGGGGTATGTGGGAGCAGTTCTTC.

The J gene is TRBJ2-7, the V gene TRBV29-1; the D is unclear. This CDR3 spans 12 amino acids. Germline V CDR1 and CDR2: SQVTM, ANQGSEA. V shed 0 bases and J shed 3 bases, with 6 bases lying between them. CDR3 in amino acids: CSVEDQSYEQYF. CDR3 coding DNA: TGCAGCGTTGAAGATCAGAGCTACGAGCAGTACTTC.

The chain joins TRBV30 to TRBJ2-7; D call uncertain. The V and J ends lost 8 bases and 0 bases respectively, with 14 bases between them. Germline-derived CDR1 and CDR2 are GTSNPN and SVGIG (reference sequence). The CDR3 covers 13 residues. The CDR3 loop reads CAGIRANSYEQYF. DNA for the CDR3: TGTGCCGGGATTCGGGCAAACTCCTACGAGCAGTACTTC. Together with reference TRBV30 and TRBJ2-7, the CDR3 gives the full variable domain: SQTIHQWPATLVQPVGSPLSLECTVEGTSNPNLYWYRQAAGRGLQLLFYSVGIGQISSEVPQNLSASRPQDRQFILSSKKLLLSDSGFYLCAGIRANSYEQYFGPGTRLTVT.

The chain uses TRBV4-1 and TRBJ1-1; a possible D gene is TRBD1 (5 bases). Trimming removed 1 base from V and 0 bases from J, with 15 bases in between. Looked up from germline, CDR1 is MGHRA and CDR2 is YSYEKL. The CDR3 runs to 17 residues. In DNA, the CDR3 is TGCGCCAGCAGCCAAGTGGCTCAGGGATTAATGAACACTGAAGCTTTCTTT. Amino acids: CASSQVAQGLMNTEAFF.

This clone was picked up one time. The chain links TRBV30 to TRBJ2-5; D gene uncertain. The CDR3 totals 12 residues. Between the trimmed V and J ends, which lost 2 bases and 0 bases, there was a span of 4 bases. Germline CDR1 GTSNPN, CDR2 SVGIG (reference sequence). For the CDR3, the DNA is TGTGCCTGGAGTCCCTACCAAGAGACCCAGTACTTC. Amino acid sequence: CAWSPYQETQYF.

V is TRBV19 and J is TRBJ2-7, with 9 bases lining up with TRBD1. The V gene's germline CDR1 is LNHDA and CDR2 SQIVND (reference sequence). This CDR3 has 15 residues. The J segment lost 5 bases and the V segment lost 3 bases, leaving 8 bases of the junction unmatched. CDR3 region: CASSIRGDRAHEQYF. As DNA, the CDR3 is TGTGCCAGTAGTATCAGAGGGGACAGGGCCCACGAGCAGTACTTC.

This clone showed up many times. The chain joins TRBV7-9 to TRBJ2-1, with D possibly matching TRBD2 (6 bases). The CDR3 extends over 14 amino acids. Germline values: CDR1 SEHNR, CDR2 FQNEAQ (reference sequence). Trimming left V 3 bases short and J 2 bases short, with 8 bases between. Here the CDR3 reads CASSLGGPYNEQFF. CDR3 nucleotide sequence: TGTGCCAGCAGCTTGGGAGGCCCCTACAATGAGCAGTTCTTC.

This sequence joins TRBV4-1 and TRBJ1-2; D is unclear. The germline CDR1 and CDR2 sequences are MGHRA and YSYEKL. The V gene lost 1 base and the J gene lost 2 bases, with 5 bases spanning the gap. This CDR3 spans 13 amino acids. In DNA form, the CDR3 reads TGCGCCAGCAGCCAAGCCGGAAACTATGGCTACACCTTC. This sequence encodes CASSQAGNYGYTF.

The genes are TRBV7-2 and TRBJ2-2; D is undetermined. Deletions cut 3 bases from V and 0 bases from J, with 8 bases between. The length of the CDR3 is 15 residues. Per the germline V gene, CDR1 is SGHTA and CDR2 is FQGNSA. CDR3: CASSFGPANTGELFF. Here the CDR3 DNA reads TGTGCCAGCAGCTTCGGGCCTGCGAACACCGGGGAGCTGTTTTTT. Filled out from reference TRBV7-2 and TRBJ2-2, the complete variable domain reads GAGVSQSPSNKVTEKGKDVELRCDPISGHTALYWYRQSLGQGLEFLIYFQGNSAPDKSGLPSDRFSAERTGGSVSTLTIQRTQQEDSAVYLCASSFGPANTGELFFGEGSRLTVL.

The rearrangement uses TRBV29-1 and TRBJ2-6, with D possibly being TRBD1 (6 bases). CDR1 is SQVTM, CDR2 ANQGSEA, per germline. The V end was cut by 0 bases, the J end by 3 bases, with 15 bases between. This CDR3 is built from 17 residues. The CDR3 sequence is CSVEDLTGKIGANVLTF. The CDR3, as DNA: TGCAGCGTTGAAGATCTCACAGGGAAGATTGGGGCCAACGTCCTGACTTTC.

The chain is built from TRBV11-2 and TRBJ2-7, with unresolved D. CDR3 size: 13 residues. The germline V gene encodes CDR1 SGHAT and CDR2 FQNNGV. Trimming stripped 11 bases from V and 2 bases from J, with 16 bases between. The CDR3 nucleotides are TGTGCCGAAGCGCTGACCGATCCCTACGAGCAGTACTTC. It is translated as CAEALTDPYEQYF.

The sample holds one count of this clone. The chain employs TRBV4-1 and TRBJ2-7; D uncertain. CDR3 size: 14 residues. The ends were cut back, 3 bases at V and 3 bases at J, with 12 bases in the middle. Germline V gives CDR1 MGHRA, CDR2 YSYEKL. The CDR3 DNA is TGCGCCAGCAGCCAGTCCATTGGCGGCTACGAGCAGTACTTC. This sequence encodes CASSQSIGGYEQYF.